This T cell receptor (beta chain) was captured in a study of CD8+CD57+ T cells in acquired aplastic anemia. Study as a whole: The DNA of sorted CD4+ and CD8+ cells averaged approximately 2.9 ug. Study results and limitations: Patients versus controls showed no significant CD8+ Simpson's diversity difference.

CDR3 length equals 12 residues. Between the trimmed V and J ends, which lost 1 base and 8 bases, there was a span of 11 bases. Germline CDR1 reads DFQATT; CDR2 reads SNEGSKA (reference sequence). About this clonotype itself: Its antigen is still unknown.

Flow cytometry had shown expanded CD8+CD57+ cells in the patients chosen for sequencing. Acquired aplastic anemia of severe grade affected all patients. Using genomic DNA as the template, TCR beta VDJ and CDR3 profiling was carried out. Using its own MiXCR run on the reads, TCRdb lists one record per CDR3 protein. The sample holds about 200,000 distinct CDR3 sequences, about half seen once. The sequence came from a human donor with aplastic anemia. Sample: sorted CD4+, CD8+, or CD8+CD57+ T cells (not recorded which) from PBMCs. The V and J genes are TRBV20-1 and TRBJ1-2; D not certain. CDR3 residues: CSARGPQGGYTF. CDR3 bases: TGCAGTGCTAGAGGGCCCCAAGGAGGCTACACCTTC.